Below, 5 T cell receptor beta chains from the same sample are listed, as sequenced in a study of blood T cell repertoires in COVID-19. Assay: immunoSEQ multiplex PCR; the TCRdb copy retains only in-frame clones and omits some. This table has 98,000 or so clones, roughly 90% appearing once. Sequencing was carried out using peripheral blood. The source is a human donor in a cohort sampled during active COVID-19.

V and J are TRBV25-1 and TRBJ1-1, with TRBD1 matching over 12 bases. The CDR3 loop spans 17 amino acids. V was clipped by 2 bases and J by 5 bases; unmatched bases: 9. Germline CDR1 MGHDK, CDR2 SYGVNS. The CDR3 here is CASSEKPGTGGHTEAFF. The CDR3 coding sequence is TGTGCCAGCAGTGAAAAACCGGGGACAGGGGGCCATACTGAAGCTTTCTTT. Full variable domain (outside the CDR3, taken from reference TRBV25-1 and TRBJ1-1): EADIYQTPRYLVIGTGKKITLECSQTMGHDKMYWYQQDPGMELHLIHYSYGVNSTEKGDLSSESTVSRIRTEHFPLTLESARPSHTSQYLCASSEKPGTGGHTEAFFGQGTRLTVV.

The CDR3 DNA is TGTGCCAGCAGTTACAGCTACCTGGTTCACACCGGGGAGCTGTTTTTT. This gives the protein CASSYSYLVHTGELFF. V gene TRBV6-2 or TRBV6-3 combines with J gene TRBJ2-2; no clear D. CDR1 MNHEY and CDR2 SVGEGT come from the germline V gene. The length of the CDR3 is 16 residues. Trimming pared 2 bases from V and 3 bases from J, leaving 13 bases between.

V and J are TRBV4-3 and TRBJ1-1; TRBD1 agrees at 7 bases. With V trimmed by 0 bases and J by 3 bases, 4 bases remained unmatched. The CDR3 is made up of 15 amino acids. Germline V gene sequence: CDR1 LGHNA, CDR2 YSLEER. The CDR3 DNA reads TGCGCCAGCAGCCAAGAAGGGGGCGGGTACACTGAAGCTTTCTTT. It is translated as CASSQEGGGYTEAFF.

The genes are TRBV18 and TRBJ1-2; D is unresolved. The ends were cut back, 0 bases at V and 5 bases at J, with 13 bases in the middle. The CDR3 totals 15 residues. CDR1 is KGHSH and CDR2 is LQKENI in the germline V gene. Written as DNA, the CDR3 is TGTGCCAGCTCACCACCGTCGGGGTCCCCTTATGGCTACACCTTC. Encoded protein: CASSPPSGSPYGYTF.

J is TRBJ2-6 and V is TRBV7-8; TRBD1 agrees at 7 bases. The CDR3 extends over 15 amino acids. CDR1 is SGHVS, CDR2 FQNEAQ, per germline. With V trimmed by 3 bases and J by 2 bases, 1 base remained unmatched. CDR3 region: CASSFQGAGANVLTF. CDR3 DNA sequence: TGTGCCAGCAGCTTCCAGGGGGCTGGGGCCAACGTCCTGACTTTC.